These 7 T cell receptor beta chains were all obtained from the same sample, sequenced in a study of OX40 agonist ivuxolimab in advanced cancers. Produced via immunoSEQ multiplex PCR; TCRdb's table is partial and in-frame only. The repertoire holds 85,000 to 130,000 clones, with 90% as singletons. The sample consisted of CD4+ or CD8+ T cells sorted from blood, taken in a trial of the OX40 agonist ivuxolimab. These receptors all stem from an adult with an advanced solid tumor such as melanoma, head and neck, liver or kidney cancer.

The rearrangement links TRBV7-2 to TRBJ2-3; D gene ambiguous. The germline V and J ends were trimmed by 1 base and 6 bases, with 11 bases remaining between them. This CDR3 spans 14 amino acids. Germline V CDR1 and CDR2: SGHTA, FQGNSA. The CDR3 sequence: CASSLEQIPDTQYF. The CDR3, as DNA: TGTGCCAGCAGCTTAGAGCAGATTCCGGATACGCAGTATTTT.

The chain carries TRBV5-6 and TRBJ2-1; TRBD2 is a possible D gene (5 bases). Germline CDR1 reads SGHDT; CDR2 reads YYEEEE. Trimming took 4 bases from V and 9 from J, leaving 11 bases between them. The CDR3 is 12 amino acids. CDR3 nucleotides: TGTGCCAGCAGCGCCCCTAGCAGTGAGCAGTTCTTC. Translating it yields CASSAPSSEQFF. Together with reference TRBV5-6 and TRBJ2-1, the CDR3 gives the full variable domain: DAGVTQSPTHLIKTRGQQVTLRCSPKSGHDTVSWYQQALGQGPQFIFQYYEEEERQRGNFPDRFSGHQFPNYSSELNVNALLLGDSALYLCASSAPSSEQFFGPGTRLTVL.

The chain couples TRBV6-1 to TRBJ2-2; no firm D call. CDR3 length: 14 amino acids. Per germline, CDR1 MNHNS and CDR2 SASEGT. Trimming shortened V by 2 bases and J by 6 bases, and 10 bases separated the two germline ends. Here the CDR3 DNA reads TGTGCCAGCAGTGAACAAAAGGGCGCCGGGGAGCTGTTTTTT. This gives the protein CASSEQKGAGELFF.

This clone has a single count. The chain joins TRBV9 to TRBJ2-3; D uncertain. Between the trimmed V and J ends, which lost 4 bases and 6 bases, there was a span of 12 bases. The CDR3 runs 13 residues. CDR1 and CDR2 from the germline V gene are SGDLS and YYNGEE. The CDR3 here is CASSRSLLDTQYF. CDR3 in DNA: TGTGCCAGCAGCAGATCTCTACTCGATACGCAGTATTTT.

This chain uses TRBV28 with TRBJ2-7, with a tentative D call TRBD1 (6 bases). Per germline, CDR1 MDHEN and CDR2 SYDVKM. V was trimmed by 6 bases and J by 0 bases, leaving 15 bases between them. CDR3 length: 15 residues. The chain's CDR3 is CASSLTGSSSYEQYF. In DNA form, the CDR3 reads TGTGCCAGCAGCCTAACAGGGTCAAGCTCCTACGAGCAGTACTTC. Full variable domain (remainder filled in from reference TRBV28 and TRBJ2-7): DVKVTQSSRYLVKRTGEKVFLECVQDMDHENMFWYRQDPGLGLRLIYFSYDVKMKEKGDIPEGYSVSREKKERFSLILESASTNQTSMYLCASSLTGSSSYEQYFGPGTRLTVT.

This rearrangement joins TRBV5-3 to TRBJ1-3; D unresolved. Being an ORF, TRBV5-3 has a function that is uncertain. This CDR3 has 17 amino acids. The germline V and J ends were trimmed by 0 bases and 0 bases, with 13 bases remaining between them. This CDR3 is CARSLEGPARSGNTIYF. The CDR3, as DNA: TGTGCCAGAAGCTTGGAAGGTCCCGCACGCTCTGGAAACACCATATATTTT.

The chain links TRBV9 to TRBJ1-6, with 9 bases fitting TRBD1. Per the germline V gene, CDR1 is SGDLS and CDR2 is YYNGEE. The CDR3 is made up of 16 amino acids. V shed 4 bases and J 10 bases; nucleotides not matched to a gene: 12. CDR3 sequence reads: CASSTAGTGSQSPLHF. CDR3 nucleotides: TGTGCCAGCAGCACGGCCGGGACAGGGTCTCAATCACCCCTCCACTTT.